These T cell receptor beta chains were read from a single sample in a study of regulatory T cells in long-lasting Graves disease. TCRdb reanalysed the multiplex PCR reads using MiXCR and keeps one entry per CDR3 protein. The sample lists 520,000 or so distinct CDR3 sequences, more than 10% occurring once. This sample was shared with a second study, whose subject was T cells in Graves' hyperthyroidism and ophthalmopathy.

Source: peripheral blood mononuclear cells (PBMCs), taken at new diagnosis, from a patient treated with antithyroid drugs. These receptors all come from a woman aged 25 to 45 with Graves disease. The CDR3 runs from the conserved cysteine through the conserved F or W. A D gene is named only where the DNA matches it firmly. Size values are once, few and many counts, or a class for expanded clones, and some rows have none.

cdr3_aa	cdr3_nt	d_call	clone_size	v_call	j_call
CASSVPYNSPLHF	TGTGCCAGCAGTGTCCCGTATAATTCACCCCTCCACTTT	.	many	TRBV28	TRBJ1-6
CASSPHGTQETQYF	TGTGCCAGCAGCCCCCATGGAACTCAAGAGACCCAGTACTTC	.	many	TRBV12-3/TRBV12-4	TRBJ2-5
CSVWVRTEAFF	TGCAGCGTTTGGGTCCGGACTGAAGCTTTCTTT	.	many	TRBV29-1	TRBJ1-1
CASSLRLLLETQYF	TGTGCCAGCAGCCTACGATTACTTTTAGAGACCCAGTACTTC	.	many	TRBV6-2/TRBV6-3	TRBJ2-5
CASSLGLAGYLWEQYF	TGTGCCAGCAGCTTGGGACTAGCGGGATACCTCTGGGAGCAGTACTTC	TRBD2	many	TRBV7-2	TRBJ2-7
CASSLTGGASSYNEQFF	TGTGCCAGCAGTTTGACAGGGGGAGCCAGCTCCTACAATGAGCAGTTCTTC	TRBD1	many	TRBV28	TRBJ2-1
CASRKVARRMNTEAFF	TGTGCCAGCAGGAAGGTGGCCAGGAGGATGAACACTGAAGCTTTCTTT	.	few	TRBV11-2	TRBJ1-1
CASSPQEGNQPQHF	TGTGCCAGCTCACCACAGGAAGGGAATCAGCCCCAGCATTTT	.	few	TRBV18	TRBJ1-5
CASSTRGSSYNEQFF	TGTGCCAGTAGTACGCGCGGGAGCTCCTACAATGAGCAGTTCTTC	TRBD2	many	TRBV19	TRBJ2-1
CASSAVSSYNSPLHF	TGTGCCAGCAGCGCCGTGAGCTCCTATAATTCACCCCTCCACTTT	.	.	TRBV9	TRBJ1-6
CASSERDAGIGELFF	TGTGCCAGCAGTGAAAGGGACGCAGGAATCGGGGAGCTGTTTTTT	.	many	TRBV2	TRBJ2-2
CASSLQGPYNEQFF	TGTGCCAGCAGTTTACAGGGGCCTTACAATGAGCAGTTCTTC	.	many	TRBV27	TRBJ2-1
CASSLEQQPQHF	TGTGCCAGCAGCTTAGAACAGCAGCCCCAGCATTTT	.	.	TRBV7-9	TRBJ1-5
CDSWSGGIGELFF	TGTGACAGCTGGTCAGGGGGAATCGGGGAGCTGTTTTTT	TRBD1	few	TRBV28	TRBJ2-2
CASSRQGAHEKLFF	TGTGCCAGCAGCCGCCAGGGGGCGCATGAAAAACTGTTTTTT	TRBD1	many	TRBV7-2	TRBJ1-4
CASSQDLGFSPLHF	TGTGCCAGCAGCCAAGATTTAGGGTTTTCACCCCTCCACTTT	.	many	TRBV3-1	TRBJ1-6
CAWTPPRGWDTGELFF	TGTGCCTGGACTCCCCCCCGGGGGTGGGACACCGGGGAGCTGTTTTTT	.	.	TRBV30	TRBJ2-2
CASSLDGGTTF	TGTGCCAGCAGCTTAGACGGGGGAACCACTTTC	.	many	TRBV11-2	TRBJ2-1
CASSPSWTSEDEQYF	TGCGCCAGCAGCCCCTCCTGGACTAGCGAGGACGAGCAGTACTTC	TRBD2	many	TRBV4-3	TRBJ2-7
CSALRGQGGPEAFF	TGCAGTGCCCTTAGGGGACAGGGAGGGCCTGAAGCTTTCTTT	TRBD1	many	TRBV20-1	TRBJ1-1
CASSVVGGGGYNEQFF	TGTGCCAGCAGCGTAGTAGGCGGGGGGGGTTACAATGAGCAGTTCTTC	TRBD2	few	TRBV9	TRBJ2-1
CASQGAGNTEAFF	TGTGCCAGCCAGGGTGCAGGGAACACTGAAGCTTTCTTT	.	many	TRBV27	TRBJ1-1
CASSSTDANTEAFF	TGTGCCAGCAGCTCGACAGACGCGAACACTGAAGCTTTCTTT	.	once	TRBV12-3/TRBV12-4	TRBJ1-1
CASSKTGEWHEQFF	TGCGCCAGCAGCAAGACAGGGGAGTGGCATGAGCAGTTCTTC	TRBD1	many	TRBV10-2	TRBJ2-1
CASSLQAASTDTQYF	TGTGCCAGCAGCTTGCAGGCGGCTAGCACAGATACGCAGTATTTT	.	many	TRBV5-8	TRBJ2-3
CASSPRDSLEQFF	TGTGCCAGCAGCCCCCGGGACAGCCTTGAGCAGTTCTTC	TRBD1	many	TRBV3-1	TRBJ2-1
CASSLRTSGQDTQYF	TGCGCCAGCAGCCTAAGGACTAGCGGCCAAGATACGCAGTATTTT	TRBD2	.	TRBV4-3	TRBJ2-3
CSARAPGGYNEQFF	TGCAGTGCTAGGGCTCCAGGGGGCTACAATGAGCAGTTCTTC	TRBD1	few	TRBV20-1	TRBJ2-1
CAWSTSGWEQYF	TGTGCCTGGAGTACCAGCGGCTGGGAGCAGTACTTC	.	many	TRBV30	TRBJ2-7
CSARTSGSGYNEQFF	TGCAGTGCTAGGACTAGCGGGAGTGGGTACAATGAGCAGTTCTTC	TRBD2	many	TRBV20-1	TRBJ2-1
CASSLRSTRDIQYF	TGTGCCAGCAGCTTAAGATCTACGAGGGACATTCAGTACTTC	.	many	TRBV7-9	TRBJ2-4
CASSQPERHTEAFF	TGTGCCAGCAGCCAACCTGAAAGGCACACTGAAGCTTTCTTT	.	many	TRBV3-1	TRBJ1-1
CASSSPGGRVIQPQHF	TGTGCCAGTAGTTCCCCGGGGGGCAGGGTAATTCAGCCCCAGCATTTT	.	.	TRBV19	TRBJ1-5
CASSLRGNEQFF	TGTGCCAGCAGCTTACGCGGCAATGAGCAGTTCTTC	.	many	TRBV6-2/TRBV6-3	TRBJ2-1
CASSEVLLGRGEAFF	TGTGCCAGCAGCGAAGTCCTCTTGGGGCGGGGTGAAGCTTTCTTT	.	many	TRBV7-2	TRBJ1-1
CASSLLWVYEQYF	TGTGCCAGCAGCTTATTGTGGGTCTACGAGCAGTACTTC	.	many	TRBV11-2	TRBJ2-7
CSARGLRGTFQETQYF	TGCAGTGCTAGAGGCCTTCGCGGAACCTTCCAAGAGACCCAGTACTTC	.	many	TRBV20-1	TRBJ2-5
CSARDPVGDTIYF	TGCAGTGCTAGAGATCCAGTAGGAGACACCATATATTTT	.	many	TRBV20-1	TRBJ1-3
CASSLRVWDEQFF	TGTGCCAGCAGTTTACGGGTTTGGGATGAGCAGTTCTTC	.	many	TRBV12-3/TRBV12-4	TRBJ2-1
CASSFRDRGNTDTQYF	TGTGCCAGCAGTTTCCGGGACAGGGGGAACACAGATACGCAGTATTTT	TRBD1	few	TRBV27	TRBJ2-3
CASIRNMDSGANVLTF	TGTGCCAGCATCCGAAATATGGACTCTGGGGCCAACGTCCTGACTTTC	.	many	TRBV2	TRBJ2-6
CSVGASADTQYF	TGCAGCGTTGGGGCTAGCGCAGATACGCAGTATTTT	.	few	TRBV29-1	TRBJ2-3
CASSSPGYYGYTF	TGTGCCAGCAGTTCCCCCGGTTATTATGGCTACACCTTC	.	many	TRBV28	TRBJ1-2
CASSRRGGQGNYGYTF	TGTGCCAGCAGCCGACGAGGGGGACAGGGCAACTATGGCTACACCTTC	TRBD1	many	TRBV9	TRBJ1-2
CASSYNVAQRDTYEQYF	TGTGCCAGCAGCTACAACGTCGCCCAGCGGGACACCTACGAGCAGTACTTC	.	few	TRBV11-2	TRBJ2-7
CASSQVMNSPLHF	TGTGCCAGCAGCCAAGTGATGAATTCACCCCTCCACTTT	.	many	TRBV14	TRBJ1-6
CASSQDLTADYEQYF	TGCGCCAGCAGCCAAGATCTGACAGCCGACTACGAGCAGTACTTC	.	many	TRBV4-1	TRBJ2-7
CASSFGGVKIGYTF	TGTGCCAGCAGTTTCGGGGGGGTGAAGATTGGCTACACCTTC	.	many	TRBV28	TRBJ1-2
CSALRDTEAFF	TGCAGTGCTCTCCGGGACACTGAAGCTTTCTTT	.	.	TRBV20-1	TRBJ1-1
CASSPTSGYNEQFF	TGTGCCAGCAGTCCAACTAGCGGCTACAATGAGCAGTTCTTC	TRBD2	many	TRBV12-3/TRBV12-4	TRBJ2-1
CASSQAGTFNEQFF	TGTGCCAGCAGCCAAGCCGGGACTTTTAATGAGCAGTTCTTC	.	.	TRBV14	TRBJ2-1
CATSDFGGRGNTGELFF	TGTGCCACCAGTGATTTCGGGGGCCGGGGCAACACCGGGGAGCTGTTTTTT	.	.	TRBV24-1	TRBJ2-2
CASSVGDGRGGETQYF	TGTGCCAGCAGTGTAGGAGACGGCAGGGGTGGAGAGACCCAGTACTTC	.	many	TRBV6-1	TRBJ2-5
CASSILDGYEQYF	TGTGCCAGTAGTATCCTGGACGGATACGAGCAGTACTTC	.	.	TRBV19	TRBJ2-7
CASSQQSNQPQHF	TGTGCCAGCAGCCAACAGAGCAATCAGCCCCAGCATTTT	.	many	TRBV3-1	TRBJ1-5
CASSLGVSGRFHWYEQFF	TGTGCCAGCAGCTTAGGAGTTAGCGGGAGGTTTCATTGGTATGAGCAGTTCTTC	TRBD2	many	TRBV11-2	TRBJ2-1
CASSLGLAGYEQYF	TGTGCCAGCAGTTTAGGGCTAGCGGGTTACGAGCAGTACTTC	TRBD2	many	TRBV27	TRBJ2-7